This TCR beta chain was documented in a study of T cells in Graves' hyperthyroidism and ophthalmopathy. This clonotype showed up just a few times. The antigen is not known. Ophthalmopathy patients had moderate-to-severe active disease, CAS ≥3, NOSPECS ≥4, and disease duration under 3 months. From approximately 9.3 ml of fresh peripheral blood, PBMCs were isolated. The CDR3 length is 14 residues. CDR1 is GTSNPN, CDR2 SVGIG, per germline (reference sequence). The ends lost 4 bases at V and 6 bases at J; junction bases unmatched: 10. Amplification of TCR beta CDR3 regions used RNA as the template. When the TCR CDR3 underwent first-round RT-PCR, the HTBI primer set was used. TCRdb re-called the multiplex PCR reads through MiXCR, storing one row per CDR3 protein. The table records 600,000 to 650,000 distinct CDR3 sequences, roughly 20% of them present only once. Study findings and constraints: Blood also contained most expanded thyroid clonotypes above 0.001.

The chain uses TRBV30 and TRBJ1-2; 8 bases agree with TRBD1. The sample consisted of blood. The TCR originated in a man under 40 with Graves' ophthalmopathy. The CDR3 sequence: CAWTLGQGADGYTF. Written as DNA, the CDR3 is TGTGCCTGGACCCTTGGGCAGGGGGCAGATGGCTACACCTTC. The full variable domain, in which reference TRBV30 and TRBJ1-2 provide the parts outside the CDR3, is SQTIHQWPATLVQPVGSPLSLECTVEGTSNPNLYWYRQAAGRGLQLLFYSVGIGQISSEVPQNLSASRPQDRQFILSSKKLLLSDSGFYLCAWTLGQGADGYTFGSGTRLTVV.